The 11 T cell receptor beta chains below were found in one sample sequenced in a study of regulatory T cells in long-lasting Graves disease. Researchers made TCR beta libraries by using iRepertoire HTBI primers and running Arm-PCR on CDR3 regions. TCRdb called the multiplex PCR reads again in MiXCR, with one record for every CDR3 protein. The profile shows 540,000 or so distinct CDR3 sequences, approximately 15% of them singletons. Indicated time point: newly diagnosed GD, antithyroid drugs for less than 3 months. Making the TCR library involved RNA that had been extracted from PBMCs. This same sample was also taken into another study, of T cells in Graves' hyperthyroidism and ophthalmopathy.

Sequences were derived from peripheral blood mononuclear cells (PBMCs), sampled at new diagnosis, from a patient treated with antithyroid drugs. The receptors were sampled from a man aged 25 to 40 with Graves disease.

Many counts were recorded for this clonotype. This chain links TRBV20-1 with TRBJ1-1, with a weak D call TRBD1 (5 bases). From germline, CDR1 is DFQATT and CDR2 SNEGSKA (reference sequence). The V gene lost 7 bases and the J gene lost 5 bases, with 20 bases spanning the gap. This CDR3 is built from 14 residues. The CDR3 DNA follows: TGCAGTGTCCCCCGGGAGGGGTCGGATACTGAAGCTTTCTTT. Translation gives CSVPREGSDTEAFF.

This clonotype was found many times. This chain uses TRBV15 with TRBJ2-1, with D hard to call. Germline values: CDR1 LNHNV, CDR2 YYDKDF (reference sequence). This CDR3 has 14 residues. V lost 4 bases and J 1 base, leaving 8 bases between the germline ends. CDR3 protein: CATSNGKSYNEQFF. The CDR3 DNA follows: TGTGCCACCAGCAATGGGAAGTCCTACAATGAGCAGTTCTTC.

The sample holds many counts of this clonotype. The rearrangement links TRBV11-2 to TRBJ2-7; 14 nucleotides agree with TRBD2. CDR3 length equals 17 residues. The germline V gene has CDR1 SGHAT and CDR2 FQNNGV. Losses at the gene ends were 1 base for V and 7 bases for J; bases not matched to a gene: 9. The CDR3 sequence: CASSLAGGLAGVREQYF. The CDR3 nucleotides are TGTGCCAGCAGCTTAGCGGGGGGACTAGCGGGAGTGAGGGAGCAGTACTTC.

Many counts were recorded for this clonotype. The gene calls are TRBV7-2 and TRBJ1-5, with a weak D call TRBD1 (6 bases). Germline V lookup: CDR1 SGHTA, CDR2 FQGNSA. The CDR3 loop spans 17 amino acids. V lost 4 bases and J 0 bases, leaving 16 bases between the germline ends. As DNA, the CDR3 is TGTGCCAGCAGCTCCTCACGGACAGATTATAGCAATCAGCCCCAGCATTTT. Its protein is CASSSSRTDYSNQPQHF.

This clonotype has just a few counts. The chain carries TRBV6-5 and TRBJ2-7, with unresolved D. The ends were cut back, 3 bases at V and 6 bases at J, with 18 bases in the middle. CDR1 is MNHEY, CDR2 SVGAGI, per germline. CDR3 length: 15 residues. DNA for the CDR3: TGTGCCAGCAGTTATTTGGCAGCTCTCCCAACCGAGCAGTACTTC. Translation: CASSYLAALPTEQYF.

There are many counts of this clonotype. The chain joins TRBV18 to TRBJ2-3, with no clear D. CDR1 and CDR2 (germline): KGHSH, LQKENI. This CDR3 region has 12 residues. The V and J ends lost 8 bases and 6 bases respectively, with 12 bases between them. Here the CDR3 DNA reads TGTGCCAGCAGTCCCCCCTTGGATACGCAGTATTTT. It encodes CASSPPLDTQYF.

This clonotype was found many times. The chain uses TRBV20-1 and TRBJ2-7; TRBD1 aligns across 11 bases. V was pared by 1 base and J by 4 bases, with 3 bases of the junction left unmatched. Germline V gene data show CDR1 as DFQATT and CDR2 as SNEGSKA (reference sequence). This CDR3 spans 14 amino acids. The CDR3 DNA sequence: TGCAGTGCTAGAGCCGGGACAGGGGGGTACGAGCAGTACTTC. It is translated as CSARAGTGGYEQYF.

This clonotype was picked up many times. The V and J genes are TRBV2 and TRBJ2-5; 15 nucleotides agree with TRBD2. Germline lookup yields CDR1 SNHLY and CDR2 FYNNEI. This CDR3 is 15 amino acids long. The trim removed 4 bases at V and 4 bases at J, leaving 1 base unmatched. Here the CDR3 reads CASSGGLAGGETQYF. The CDR3 DNA reads as TGTGCCAGCAGTGGGGGACTAGCGGGAGGAGAGACCCAGTACTTC.

This clonotype was counted many times. J is TRBJ1-1 and V is TRBV5-1; no clear D. The ends were cut back, 0 bases at V and 0 bases at J, with 15 bases in the middle. This CDR3 region has 17 residues. CDR1 SGHRS and CDR2 YFSETQ come from the germline V gene. CDR3 DNA sequence: TGCGCCAGCAGCTTGGCCCTAGTCTCCGGGGTGAACACTGAAGCTTTCTTT. This translates into CASSLALVSGVNTEAFF.

This clonotype was picked up many times. CDR3 loop: CASSLGDGPYEQYF. In nucleotides, the CDR3 is TGTGCCAGCAGTTTAGGGGACGGGCCCTACGAGCAGTACTTC. The chain is built from TRBV27 and TRBJ2-7; D is possibly TRBD1 or TRBD2 (5 bases each). Germline-derived CDR1 and CDR2 are MNHEY and SMNVEV (reference sequence). V lost 2 bases to trimming and J lost 2 bases, with 10 bases between them. The CDR3 extends over 14 amino acids.

V usage is TRBV5-6 and J usage is TRBJ2-7, with D tentatively TRBD1 (6 bases). The CDR3 is 12 residues long. V was cut by 5 bases and J by 6 bases, with 12 bases left in between. Germline V gene lookup returns CDR1 SGHDT and CDR2 YYEEEE. CDR3: CASRDRSCEQYF. For the CDR3, the DNA is TGTGCCAGCAGAGACAGGTCTTGCGAGCAGTACTTC.